Following are 8 T cell receptor beta chains from one sample sequenced in a study of memory CD4+ T cells and cytomegalovirus serostatus. Single viable CD3+CD4+CD8-CD45RO+ cells were sorted as the memory CD4+ T cells. Using immunoSEQ multiplex PCR, the repertoire was profiled, and TCRdb retains in-frame clones only, with some absent. In the table there are tens of thousands of clones, approximately 83% of which are singletons. Input material: memory CD4+ T cells from blood. These receptors originate from an adult in good health and CMV-seronegative.

The chain combines TRBV9 with TRBJ2-7; D is unresolved. The CDR3 consists of 14 residues. V was trimmed by 2 bases and J by 1 base, leaving 10 bases between them. Germline CDR1 is SGDLS and CDR2 is YYNGEE. The CDR3 reads CASSVTPSSYEQYF. CDR3 nucleotides: TGTGCCAGCAGCGTGACCCCTTCGTCCTACGAGCAGTACTTC.

This clone was observed a single time. The V and J genes are TRBV6-6 and TRBJ2-7, with 11 bases identical to TRBD2. The CDR3 spans 14 residues. With 5 bases clipped from V and 2 bases from J, the junction kept 2 bases outside the gene matches. Looked up from germline, CDR1 is MNHNY and CDR2 is SVGAGI (reference sequence). This chain's CDR3 is CASSRLAGTYEQYF. As DNA, the CDR3 is TGTGCCAGCAGTAGACTAGCGGGAACCTACGAGCAGTACTTC.

The V gene is TRBV18, the J gene TRBJ2-4; D ambiguous. The CDR3 contains 15 residues. From germline, CDR1 is KGHSH and CDR2 LQKENI. V lost 0 bases and J lost 8, with 14 bases in between. Here the CDR3 reads CASSPPSSPEDIQYF. The CDR3 DNA reads TGTGCCAGCTCACCACCGAGTTCACCCGAGGACATTCAGTACTTC.

This rearrangement joins TRBV13 to TRBJ2-3, with D maybe TRBD2 (6 bases). The CDR3 runs 13 residues. Trimming pared 9 bases from V and 6 bases from J, leaving 16 bases between. CDR1 and CDR2 (germline): PRHDT, FYEKMQ (reference sequence). CDR3 protein: CASRDSYSDTQYF. The CDR3, as DNA: TGTGCCAGTCGGGACTCCTACTCGGATACGCAGTATTTT.

This clone was detected only a few times. The gene calls are TRBV19 and TRBJ1-1; TRBD1 is a possible D gene (5 bases). CDR1 is LNHDA and CDR2 is SQIVND in the germline V gene (reference sequence). The CDR3 has 14 amino acids. With 6 bases removed from V and 1 base from J, the gap between germline ends came to 12 bases. The CDR3 protein is CASRSQGWNTEAFF. In DNA, the CDR3 is TGTGCCAGTAGATCGCAGGGATGGAACACTGAAGCTTTCTTT. Full variable domain (missing parts from reference TRBV19 and TRBJ1-1): DGGITQSPKYLFRKEGQNVTLSCEQNLNHDAMYWYRQDPGQGLRLIYYSQIVNDFQKGDIAEGYSVSREKKESFPLTVTSAQKNPTAFYLCASRSQGWNTEAFFGQGTRLTVV.

The V call is TRBV18, the J call TRBJ1-5; D is ambiguous. V lost 3 bases and J 1 base, leaving 1 base between the germline ends. The length of the CDR3 is 12 residues. CDR1 is KGHSH, CDR2 LQKENI, per germline. CDR3 bases: TGTGCCAGCTCACCCAGCAATCAGCCCCAGCATTTT. This encodes CASSPSNQPQHF.

This chain joins TRBV5-1 and TRBJ2-7; weak D call: TRBD2 (5 bases). Germline CDR1 is SGHRS and CDR2 is YFSETQ. Trimming pared 5 bases from V and 4 bases from J, leaving 16 bases between. The CDR3 sequence is 14 residues long. The CDR3 reads CASRPPRERYEQYF. CDR3 nucleotide sequence: TGCGCCAGCAGGCCGCCTAGGGAGCGGTACGAGCAGTACTTC.

The chain has TRBV18 and TRBJ1-4; no clear D. The CDR3 is 15 amino acids. Trimming pared 2 bases from V and 5 bases from J, leaving 12 bases between. Germline CDR1 and CDR2: KGHSH and LQKENI. The CDR3 sequence is CASSPMAPENEKLFF. Here the CDR3 DNA reads TGTGCCAGCTCACCAATGGCTCCTGAAAATGAAAAACTGTTTTTT.